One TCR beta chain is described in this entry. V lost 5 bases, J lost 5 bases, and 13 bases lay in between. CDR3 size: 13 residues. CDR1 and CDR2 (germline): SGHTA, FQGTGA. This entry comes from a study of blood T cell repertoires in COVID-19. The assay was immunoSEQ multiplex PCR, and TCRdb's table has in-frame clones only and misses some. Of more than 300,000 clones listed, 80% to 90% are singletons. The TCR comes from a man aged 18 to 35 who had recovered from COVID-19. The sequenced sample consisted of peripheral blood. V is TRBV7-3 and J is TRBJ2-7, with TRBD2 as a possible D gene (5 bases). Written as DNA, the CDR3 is TGTGCCAGCAGCACCCGGACCGGGGACGAGCAGTACTTC. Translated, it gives CASSTRTGDEQYF.